The clone carrying this T cell receptor (beta chain) was recorded a few times. The antigen is undetermined. The data were obtained in a study of cytomegalovirus exposure and HLA in healthy donors. Study observations and caveats: The authors later found most CMV-associated TCR beta chains appeared HLA-restricted.

The PCR employed 60 Vbeta primers together with 13 Jbeta primers. Generated by immunoSEQ multiplex PCR, the TCRdb table keeps only in-frame clones and is missing some. This table holds about 130,000 clones, approximately 81% found once. V dropped 1 base and J dropped 2 bases, with 12 bases sitting between them. CDR1 and CDR2 from the germline V gene are SGHRS and YFSETQ. CDR3 length: 15 amino acids. The TCR sequence derives from a man aged 18 to 30 in good health and CMV-seronegative. The sample comprised PBMCs. This chain joins TRBV5-1 and TRBJ1-1; D is possibly TRBD1 (6 bases). This CDR3 reads CASSLMSGVNTEAFF. The CDR3 coding sequence is TGCGCCAGCAGCTTGATGTCAGGGGTTAACACTGAAGCTTTCTTT.